This T cell receptor beta chain was recorded in a study of breast tumors, draining lymph nodes, adjacent tissues. The V gene's germline CDR1 is SEHNR and CDR2 FQNEAQ (reference sequence). V was trimmed by 4 bases and J by 8 bases, leaving 9 bases between them. This CDR3 is 13 amino acids long. This clonotype was seen many times. Its matching antigen is unknown. TCRdb re-derived calls from the multiplex PCR reads in MiXCR, one entry per CDR3 protein. The table lists 50,000 to 75,000 distinct CDR3 sequences, less than 75% of them singletons. Findings and caveats of the study: Data fit most tumor T cells coming from lymph node, expanding in tumor. Tumor TCR diversity was below lymph nodes but above nontumor tissue. Data only fit, rather than demonstrated, lymph node origin of most tumor T cells. Tumor and nontumor repertoires were significantly more similar in luminal-like than in basal-like breast cancer.

This chain uses TRBV7-9 with TRBJ2-6; D gene unclear. The sample comprised breast tumor tissue. This clonotype was obtained from a female donor with breast cancer. Some clones in this sample may be carry-over from other donors' samples. CDR3 sequence: CASSSPETNVLTF. For the CDR3, the DNA is TGTGCCAGCAGCTCCCCGGAGACCAACGTCCTGACTTTC.